The entry below describes one T cell receptor beta chain. This clone was recorded only once. Its binding antigen is unknown. Base qualities were left out, and no much larger clone turns up one base away. What the time point label conveys for this sample: about a year on ibrutinib. For TCR beta library preparation, around 1.9 micrograms of genomic DNA were extracted from the cryopreserved PBMCs. Longitudinal blood samples from CLL patients on ibrutinib monotherapy underwent high-throughput TCR beta sequencing. The patients were enrolled in a single-center, open-label phase 2 trial of ibrutinib monotherapy. Relative to germline, V is missing 2 bases and J is missing 6 bases, with 7 bases of the junction outside any gene match. Taken from cysteine to phenylalanine, the CDR3 has 15 residues. Just CDR3 DNA is preserved here, 45 bases in frame from base 1. Taken from the germline V gene, the CDR1 and CDR2 loops are MNHNS and SASEGT.

On a MiSeq, deep resolution sequencing aimed for a depth between 1 in 1 million and 1 in 200,000 T cells, with each clonotype covered 10x on average. TCR beta libraries were generated with the immunoSEQ hsTCRB Kit. In the source study's methods: Data were analyzed with ImmunoSEQ Data Assistant and ImmunoSEQ Analyzer, with V, D and J genes assigned per IMGT definitions. Clonality was computed as one minus normalized Shannon entropy of productive rearrangement frequencies, ranging from 0 to 1. Only overrepresented clonotypes making up at least 0.05% of the repertoire of each patient were included in the public clonotype analysis. Some 13 age-matched healthy donor repertoires from immuneACCESS served as clonality controls. TCRdb stores this immuneACCESS table with in-frame sequences only. Part of the clones is absent; in the studies checked, under half of the shortfall reflects unresolved V genes, and no reason is known for the rest. V, J and clone size reflect that table, while D and trimming were determined from the DNA. The sample includes more than 200,000 clones, with 60% to 80% observed a single time. Over 9.5% of the sample rests with the top ten.

These data come from a study of cytotoxic CD8 clonotypes in ibrutinib-treated CLL (dated by TCRdb to the early 2020s). For context, the study as a whole: The cohort had some eleven relapsed/refractory and around 15 treatment-naive patients; 17 were IGHV unmutated. Partial responses were observed in around 25 patients and complete responses in 2; after a median follow-up of about 69 months, remission was maintained in approximately 14 patients and progression was observed in about twelve. Response samples were taken after a median of roughly eleven months on treatment, ranging from roughly 6 to 36 months. On average, each sample had some 260,000 productive templates and approximately 85,000 productive rearrangements. Of the approximately 86 people in the trial, about 27 had longitudinal samples available. Cryopreserved peripheral blood mononuclear cells were collected at three points: before therapy, at response, and at either sustained remission or disease progression. All remission and progressive disease samples were collected while patients were still receiving ibrutinib. The investigation overall reported the following: Public clonotypes were rare and either shrank or stayed stable during treatment, and the rise in clonality at ibrutinib response reflected expansion of private clonotypes. Clonality rose at ibrutinib response, remained stable during sustained remission, and dropped back toward baseline at progression. Baseline clonality was found to be higher than that of age-matched healthy donors and was strongly correlated with circulating CD8+ T-cell counts. Lymph node repertoires were not examined, and the timing of sampling was not matched between patients in sustained remission and those whose disease progressed.

The chain joins TRBV6-1 to TRBJ2-1, with 7 bases aligning to TRBD2. The TCR comes from a human donor with chronic lymphocytic leukemia. The sample was PBMCs, taken after 12 months of ibrutinib treatment. The DNA reads TGTGCCAGCAGTGAATGGAGCGGGGCGGTCAATGAGCAGTTCTTC. Its protein reads: CASSEWSGAVNEQFF.